Listed here are 17 T cell receptor beta chains from one sample, sequenced in a study of CD8+CD57+ T cells in acquired aplastic anemia. Both TCR beta VDJ combination and CDR3 sequence profiling were carried out. Genomic DNA was the template for this profiling. TCRdb ran MiXCR on the reads and lists one entry per CDR3 protein. The table has 450,000 to 550,000 distinct CDR3 sequences, around a third seen once. For sequencing, patients were chosen who had shown expansion of CD8+CD57+ cells by flow cytometry. Material: sorted CD4+, CD8+, or CD8+CD57+ T cells (not recorded which) from PBMCs. Receptor source: a human donor with aplastic anemia.

The rearrangement links TRBV2 to TRBJ1-1; no clear D. V lost 10 bases, J lost 5 bases, and 8 bases lay in between. Looked up from germline, CDR1 is SNHLY and CDR2 is FYNNEI. The CDR3 totals 10 residues. The CDR3: CANGRTEAFF. CDR3 DNA sequence: TGTGCCAACGGACGGACTGAAGCTTTCTTT.

This clonotype was recorded at least ten times. V is TRBV4-3 and J is TRBJ2-7; no firm D call. This CDR3 spans 15 amino acids. The ends were cut back, 1 base at V and 2 bases at J, with 12 bases in the middle. The V gene's germline CDR1 is LGHNA and CDR2 YSLEER. In DNA, the CDR3 is TGCGCCAGCAGCCAAGGGACGGGCAGTCCCTACGAGCAGTACTTC. Its translation: CASSQGTGSPYEQYF.

This clonotype was detected only a few times. The rearrangement joins TRBV20-1 to TRBJ2-1; 8 positions match TRBD2. This CDR3 has 14 residues. V shed 7 bases and J 8 bases; nucleotides not matched to a gene: 13. Germline assignment: CDR1 DFQATT and CDR2 SNEGSKA (reference sequence). CDR3 protein: CSVPTSGRRDEQFF. The CDR3 DNA follows: TGCAGTGTTCCCACTAGCGGACGAAGAGATGAGCAGTTCTTC.

The CDR3 sequence is CASSLPLGELFF. As DNA, the CDR3 is TGTGCCAGTAGCCTACCTTTGGGGGAGCTGTTTTTT. The gene calls are TRBV19 and TRBJ2-2, with no clear D. V shed 6 bases and J shed 8 bases, with 10 bases lying between them. CDR1 is LNHDA and CDR2 is SQIVND in the germline V gene (reference sequence). The CDR3 extends over 12 amino acids.

The chain recombines TRBV10-3 with TRBJ2-7; D may be TRBD2 (7 bases). Trimming left V 10 bases short and J 2 bases short, with 18 bases between. CDR1 is ENHRY, CDR2 SYGVKD, per germline. The CDR3 is 14 amino acids. CDR3 in DNA: TGTGCCAGCCGTGGGGGGGCCTCTCCCTACGAGCAGTACTTC. Translated: CASRGGASPYEQYF.

On this clonotype itself: A read error may explain this, as a much larger clone is one base away. The gene calls are TRBV19 and TRBJ1-6; perhaps TRBD1 as D (6 bases). The CDR3 consists of 16 residues. Germline CDR1 reads LNHDA; CDR2 reads SQIVND (reference sequence). The CDR3 region has the DNA TGTGCCAGTAGTATTCAGGACAGCTCCCATAATTCACCCCTCCACTTT. Protein: CASSIQDSSHNSPLHF.

This chain connects TRBV19 to TRBJ2-2; D possibly uses TRBD1 or TRBD2 (5 bases each). The CDR3 totals 15 residues. The V end was cut by 7 bases, the J end by 5 bases, with 17 bases between. CDR1 and CDR2 (germline): LNHDA, SQIVND (reference sequence). CDR3 coding DNA: TGTGCCAGTATGGGGCGGGTGAGGGGAACCGGGGAGCTGTTTTTT. It encodes CASMGRVRGTGELFF. The full variable domain, completed using reference TRBV19 and TRBJ2-2, is DGGITQSPKYLFRKEGQNVTLSCEQNLNHDAMYWYRQDPGQGLRLIYYSQIVNDFQKGDIAEGYSVSREKKESFPLTVTSAQKNPTAFYLCASMGRVRGTGELFFGEGSRLTVL.

The V and J genes are TRBV5-1 and TRBJ2-1, with 9 bases matching TRBD2. The CDR3 runs to 15 residues. Looked up from germline, CDR1 is SGHRS and CDR2 is YFSETQ. The V segment lost 1 base and the J segment 9 bases; nucleotides outside the gene matches: 8. CDR3 sequence (DNA): TGCGCCAGCAGCTTGATGGCGGGAGGGCCGGGTGAGCAGTTCTTC. Protein product: CASSLMAGGPGEQFF.

This clonotype was picked up many times. A junction boundary mismatches the germline segment, possibly from a read error. The chain links TRBV20-1 to TRBJ1-2; D gene unclear. This CDR3 has 12 residues. The V gene's germline CDR1 is DFQATT and CDR2 SNEGSKA (reference sequence). CDR3: CSARTGNIPPDF. The CDR3 DNA reads TGCAGTGCTAGAACGGGTAATATACCGCCTGACTTC.

This clonotype was found many times. The CDR3 nucleotides are TGCAGTGCTAGGAGGCAGGACCTGAACACCGGGGAGCTGTTTTTT. Translation: CSARRQDLNTGELFF. The V call is TRBV20-1, the J call TRBJ2-2; D unclear. This CDR3 spans 15 amino acids. With 3 bases removed from V and 1 base from J, the gap between germline ends came to 12 bases. CDR1 DFQATT and CDR2 SNEGSKA come from the germline V gene (reference sequence).

This clonotype was detected many times. The chain is built from TRBV25-1 and TRBJ1-5; D is uncertain. Germline CDR1 reads MGHDK; CDR2 reads SYGVNS. The germline V and J ends were trimmed by 4 bases and 0 bases, with 7 bases remaining between them. CDR3 length: 14 residues. The CDR3 protein is CASSAEYSNQPQHF. Here the CDR3 DNA reads TGTGCCAGCAGTGCAGAATATAGCAATCAGCCCCAGCATTTT.

As regards this clonotype: This may stem from a read error, because a much larger clone lies one nucleotide away. This chain links TRBV10-2 with TRBJ2-1; D possibly corresponds to TRBD2 (6 bases). CDR3 length: 14 amino acids. V was pared by 6 bases and J by 8 bases, with 17 bases between. Germline V lookup: CDR1 WSHSY, CDR2 SAAADI. In nucleotides, the CDR3 is TGCGCCAGCAGCATCAGGGAGGAGAACGATGAGCAGTTCTTC. This codes for CASSIREENDEQFF.

A few counts support this clonotype. The chain combines TRBV12-3 or TRBV12-4 with TRBJ1-1; D gene uncertain. Trimming took 3 bases from V and 8 from J, leaving 16 bases between them. CDR3 length equals 14 residues. Here the CDR3 DNA reads TGTGCCAGCAGTTTTAGGTCAGACACTAAGGAAGCTTTCTTT. As protein: CASSFRSDTKEAFF.

This clonotype appeared many times. The chain combines TRBV10-3 with TRBJ2-1; TRBD2 might be the D (6 bases). V lost 11 bases and J 9 bases, leaving 23 bases between the germline ends. From germline, CDR1 is ENHRY and CDR2 SYGVKD. The CDR3 sequence is 14 residues long. In DNA form, the CDR3 reads TGTGCCGTAACTGGCAACCCGGGAGCGGGTGAGCAGTTCTTC. Protein: CAVTGNPGAGEQFF.

Of note for this clonotype: One end of the junction does not line up with germline, which may come from a read error. J is TRBJ2-3 and V is TRBV7-9; D gene unclear. CDR1 is SEHNR, CDR2 FQNEAQ, per germline (reference sequence). The CDR3 sequence is 13 residues long. The CDR3 is CTSSLDSTDTQYF. CDR3 DNA sequence: TGTACCAGCAGCTTAGACAGCACAGATACGCAGTATTTT.

The V gene is TRBV7-7, the J gene TRBJ1-5; D is undetermined. Germline CDR1 is SSHAT and CDR2 is FNYEAQ (reference sequence). This CDR3 comprises 9 residues. V gave up 8 bases and J gave up 12 bases, with 8 bases separating them. In DNA, the CDR3 is TGTGCCAGCCGACGGGACCAGCATTTT. This encodes CASRRDQHF.

With regard to this clonotype: A read error may be the cause here, since a much bigger clone is one base away. This rearrangement joins TRBV7-9 to TRBJ1-5; 8 bases fit TRBD1. The CDR3 consists of 13 residues. Germline V lookup: CDR1 SEHNR, CDR2 FQNEAQ (reference sequence). CDR3 protein: CASSPGTGQPRHF. The DNA for the CDR3 is TGTGCCAGCAGCCCGGGGACAGGACAGCCCCGGCATTTT.